These 18 T cell receptor beta chains came from one sample sequenced in a study of cytomegalovirus exposure and HLA in healthy donors. Assay: immunoSEQ multiplex PCR; the TCRdb copy retains only in-frame clones and omits some. The profile shows about 110,000 clones, approximately 85% of them singletons. The material sequenced was PBMCs. The source of these receptors is a young woman in good health and CMV-seronegative.

This chain links TRBV5-1 with TRBJ1-2; 7 bases are shared with TRBD1. This CDR3 has 15 residues. Germline loops: CDR1 SGHRS, CDR2 YFSETQ. After removal of 0 bases from V and 5 bases from J, the junction contained 7 bases not matched to a gene. Here the CDR3 reads CASSLDYGTAYGYTF. The CDR3 nucleotides are TGCGCCAGCAGCTTGGACTACGGGACAGCTTATGGCTACACCTTC.

CDR3 nucleotides: TGTGCCAGCTCACCACCCGGGACTAGCGGGGGATCTAATGAGCAGTTCTTC. It encodes CASSPPGTSGGSNEQFF. The rearrangement joins TRBV18 to TRBJ2-1, with 14 bases that match TRBD2. The CDR3 sequence is 17 residues long. The V segment lost 0 bases and the J segment 7 bases; nucleotides outside the gene matches: 5. CDR1 is KGHSH and CDR2 is LQKENI in the germline V gene.

The chain carries TRBV9 and TRBJ2-2; tentative D call: TRBD1 (6 bases). Germline CDR1 reads SGDLS; CDR2 reads YYNGEE. The V end lost 6 bases, the J end lost 2 bases, and 17 bases lay between the germline ends. This CDR3 region has 16 residues. CDR3 DNA sequence: TGTGCCAGCACCAGATACGACAGGACCAACACCGGGGAGCTGTTTTTT. Protein product: CASTRYDRTNTGELFF.

V is TRBV5-6 and J is TRBJ2-1; 7 bases align to TRBD2. Germline CDR1 reads SGHDT; CDR2 reads YYEEEE. The CDR3 length is 16 residues. The V and J ends lost 4 bases and 8 bases, in that order; junction bases with no gene match: 15. This CDR3 reads CASSQGVAGPGDEQFF. The CDR3 DNA reads as TGTGCCAGCAGCCAAGGGGTAGCGGGCCCTGGGGATGAGCAGTTCTTC.

A few counts support this clone. This rearrangement joins TRBV9 to TRBJ1-3; 12 bases are a match to TRBD1. The CDR3 spans 16 residues. Germline CDR1 is SGDLS and CDR2 is YYNGEE. The J segment lost 7 bases and the V segment lost 0 bases, leaving 5 bases of the junction unmatched. The CDR3 sequence: CASSVGEGQGANTIYF. CDR3 coding DNA: TGTGCCAGCAGCGTAGGAGAGGGACAGGGGGCTAACACCATATATTTT.

This chain links TRBV10-3 with TRBJ1-2; no clear D. The CDR3 runs to 15 residues. Germline CDR1 reads ENHRY; CDR2 reads SYGVKD. Trimming took off 8 bases at V and 7 bases at J, with 23 bases between the two ends. CDR3 sequence reads: CAIGADRASGSGYTF. CDR3 nucleotides: TGTGCCATCGGTGCGGACCGTGCCTCCGGGAGTGGCTACACCTTC.

In its sample, this clone was seen a few times. The gene calls are TRBV5-4 and TRBJ1-1; 9 nucleotides match TRBD1. Germline V lookup: CDR1 SGHNT, CDR2 YYREEE (reference sequence). The V segment lost 0 bases and the J segment 11 bases; nucleotides outside the gene matches: 2. This CDR3 contains 12 residues. CDR3 DNA sequence: TGTGCCAGCAGCTTGGATGGGACAGGGGCTTTCTTT. Translating gives CASSLDGTGAFF.

There are a few counts of this clone. The rearrangement links TRBV9 to TRBJ2-2; the D gene is possibly TRBD2 (6 bases). The CDR3 runs 15 residues. V dropped 4 bases and J dropped 4 bases, with 14 bases sitting between them. Germline V gene sequence: CDR1 SGDLS, CDR2 YYNGEE. This chain's CDR3 is CASSSRGTFTGELFF. Written as DNA, the CDR3 is TGTGCCAGCAGCTCACGTGGGACTTTCACCGGGGAGCTGTTTTTT.

This rearrangement joins TRBV5-1 to TRBJ1-1, with D maybe TRBD1 (5 bases). Germline CDR1 is SGHRS and CDR2 is YFSETQ. V was pared by 0 bases and J by 1 base, with 7 bases between. This CDR3 is 14 amino acids long. CDR3 nucleotide sequence: TGCGCCAGCAGCTTGGCCAGGGCGAACACTGAAGCTTTCTTT. Protein: CASSLARANTEAFF.

The J gene is TRBJ1-5, the V gene TRBV2; TRBD1 matches at 7 bases. J lost 0 bases, V lost 1 base, and 6 bases had no gene match. There are 17 residues in the CDR3. Germline CDR1 is SNHLY and CDR2 is FYNNEI. The DNA of the CDR3 is TGTGCCAGCAGTGAAGAGGGGGCTGCCGCTAGCAATCAGCCCCAGCATTTT. Its protein product is CASSEEGAAASNQPQHF.

The chain carries TRBV5-1 and TRBJ2-7; 11 nucleotides agree with TRBD1. CDR1 and CDR2 (germline): SGHRS, YFSETQ. The V gene end was trimmed by 5 bases and the J gene end by 2 bases; junction bases not matched to a gene: 6. The CDR3 covers 15 residues. CDR3: CASSTGTGGAYEQYF. As DNA, the CDR3 is TGCGCCAGCAGTACCGGGACAGGGGGGGCCTACGAGCAGTACTTC.

The V gene is TRBV6-4, the J gene TRBJ1-1; weak D call: TRBD1 (5 bases). Germline CDR1 MRHNA, CDR2 SNTAGT. The CDR3 runs to 18 residues. Trimming removed 6 bases at V and 4 bases at J, with 27 bases between. The CDR3 protein is CASSPTHNYGGVGTEAFF. The CDR3 nucleotides read TGTGCCAGCAGCCCGACTCACAATTACGGGGGTGTCGGCACTGAAGCTTTCTTT.

This clone appeared once. J is TRBJ2-3 and V is TRBV2; 11 nucleotides line up with TRBD2. Germline loops: CDR1 SNHLY, CDR2 FYNNEI. CDR3 length: 14 amino acids. Losses at the gene ends were 10 bases for V and 3 bases for J; bases not matched to a gene: 6. The CDR3 is CATALAGVTDTQYF. The CDR3 DNA follows: TGTGCCACGGCACTAGCGGGGGTGACAGATACGCAGTATTTT.

CDR3 loop: CASSAIGRGTNSPLHF. DNA for the CDR3: TGTGCCAGCAGCGCAATAGGCCGGGGAACGAATTCACCCCTCCACTTT. This sequence joins TRBV7-2 and TRBJ1-6; D is ambiguous. This CDR3 region has 16 residues. The germline V gene encodes CDR1 SGHTA and CDR2 FQGNSA. V lost 5 bases, J lost 7 bases, and 18 bases lay in between.

This clone was seen a single time. V gene TRBV9 combines with J gene TRBJ2-1; 15 nucleotides align to TRBD2. CDR1 is SGDLS, CDR2 YYNGEE, per germline. This CDR3 has 17 residues. V lost 0 bases, J lost 2 bases, and 0 bases stayed unmatched. The CDR3 DNA sequence: TGTGCCAGCAGCGTAGGGACTAGCGGGGGGGCCTACAATGAGCAGTTCTTC. Translated, it gives CASSVGTSGGAYNEQFF.

The V gene is TRBV27, the J gene TRBJ2-5, with 7 bases matching TRBD1. In germline, CDR1 is MNHEY, CDR2 SMNVEV (reference sequence). V lost 5 bases, J lost 3 bases, and 6 bases stayed unmatched. This CDR3 spans 14 amino acids. DNA of the CDR3: TGTGCCAGCAGTCTCGGGACAGAGAAAGAGACCCAGTACTTC. The encoded protein is CASSLGTEKETQYF.

In this sample, this clone turned up once. The genes are TRBV5-1 and TRBJ1-5; D perhaps matches TRBD1 (5 bases). The CDR3 contains 16 residues. From germline, CDR1 is SGHRS and CDR2 YFSETQ. Trimming took off 0 bases at V and 2 bases at J, with 12 bases between the two ends. The CDR3 loop is CASSLAGGGGNQPQHF. The DNA of the CDR3 is TGCGCCAGCAGCTTGGCCGGGGGGGGAGGCAATCAGCCCCAGCATTTT.

The chain employs TRBV13 and TRBJ2-7; 15 nucleotides align to TRBD2. In germline, CDR1 is PRHDT, CDR2 FYEKMQ (reference sequence). The CDR3 runs to 13 residues. The V segment lost 8 bases and the J segment 7 bases; nucleotides outside the gene matches: 3. The CDR3 region is CASRGTSGGEQYF. CDR3 nucleotide sequence: TGTGCCAGCCGAGGGACTAGCGGGGGGGAGCAGTACTTC.